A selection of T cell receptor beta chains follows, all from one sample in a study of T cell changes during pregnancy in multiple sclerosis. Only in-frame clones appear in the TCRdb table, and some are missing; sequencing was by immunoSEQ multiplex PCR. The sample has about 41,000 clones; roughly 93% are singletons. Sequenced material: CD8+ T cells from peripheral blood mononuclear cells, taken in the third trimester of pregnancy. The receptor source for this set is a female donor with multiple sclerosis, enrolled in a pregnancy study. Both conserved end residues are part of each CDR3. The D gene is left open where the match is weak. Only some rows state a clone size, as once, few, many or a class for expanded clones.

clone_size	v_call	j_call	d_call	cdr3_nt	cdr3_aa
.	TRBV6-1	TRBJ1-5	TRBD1	TGTGCCAGCAGTGAAGAACAGGGGGTCCAGCCCCAGCATTTT	CASSEEQGVQPQHF
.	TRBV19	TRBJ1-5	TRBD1	TGTGCCAGTACCACAGGGGGGATTGGCAATCAGCCCCAGCATTTT	CASTTGGIGNQPQHF
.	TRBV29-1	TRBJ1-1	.	TGCAGCGTTGAAGATCGGAGTTCCTACACTGAAGCTTTCTTT	CSVEDRSSYTEAFF
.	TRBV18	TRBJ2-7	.	TGTGCCAGCTCACCAATTGAGGGGGAGGGCTCCTACGAGCAGTACTTC	CASSPIEGEGSYEQYF
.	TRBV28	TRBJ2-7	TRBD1	TGTGCCAGCAGTTCCCGAAGGACAGGCTACGAGCAGTACTTC	CASSSRRTGYEQYF
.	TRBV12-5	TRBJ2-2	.	TGTGCTAGCCGGAGTGACACCGGGGAGCTGTTTTTT	CASRSDTGELFF
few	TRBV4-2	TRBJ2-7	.	TGTGCCAGCAGCCAAGATGAAGCGGGTGCCTTTTACGAGCAGTACTTC	CASSQDEAGAFYEQYF
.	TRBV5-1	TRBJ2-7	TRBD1	TGCGCCAGCAGCCTACGGACAGGGGGCGCGTACGAGCAGTACTTC	CASSLRTGGAYEQYF
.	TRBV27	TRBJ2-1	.	TGTGCCAGCAGTCTCATCGGACTTGAGCAGTTCTTC	CASSLIGLEQFF
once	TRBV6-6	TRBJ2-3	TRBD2	TGTGCCAGCAGCCAAGGGCGGGAGACAGATACGCAGTATTTT	CASSQGRETDTQYF
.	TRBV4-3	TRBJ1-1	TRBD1	TGCGCCAGCAGCCAAGTACAGGGGGCCGAAGCTTTCTTT	CASSQVQGAEAFF
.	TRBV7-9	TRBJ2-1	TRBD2	TGTGCCAGCAGCCCGACTAGCGCCAATGAGCAGTTCTTC	CASSPTSANEQFF
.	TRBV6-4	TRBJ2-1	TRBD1	TGTGCCAGCAGTGCGTCTACAGGGGGGAACAATGAGCAGTTCTTC	CASSASTGGNNEQFF
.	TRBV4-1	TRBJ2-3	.	TGCGCCAGCAGCCAGGGCGAGGGAGCCGCCACAGATACGCAGTATTTT	CASSQGEGAATDTQYF
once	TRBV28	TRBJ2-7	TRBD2	TGTGCCAGCAGTTCTCCCCGGACTAGCGGGATTATCTCGTACGAGCAGTACTTC	CASSSPRTSGIISYEQYF
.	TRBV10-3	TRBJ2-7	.	TGTGCCATCAGTGAGTCTTGGTTAGGGGGCTCCTACGAGCAGTACTTC	CAISESWLGGSYEQYF
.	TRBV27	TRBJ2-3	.	TGTGCCAGCAGTTCCGGACTGAGCACAGATACGCAGTATTTT	CASSSGLSTDTQYF
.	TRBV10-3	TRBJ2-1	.	TGTGCCATCAGTGATGTTAACAGGGATAATGAGCAGTTCTTC	CAISDVNRDNEQFF
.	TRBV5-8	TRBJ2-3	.	TGTGCCAGCAGCTGGGGGACTAGCACAGATACGCAGTATTTT	CASSWGTSTDTQYF
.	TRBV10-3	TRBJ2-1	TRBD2	TGTGCCATCAGGTCGACTAGCACTAGGTACAATGAGCAGTTCTTC	CAIRSTSTRYNEQFF
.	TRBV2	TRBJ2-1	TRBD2	TGTGCCAGCAGGGACCCTCGGGTAGCGGGGGCTATCTACAATGAGCAGTTCTTC	CASRDPRVAGAIYNEQFF
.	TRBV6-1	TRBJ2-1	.	TGTGCCAGCACCTCTCGGGGAGGTTCCCTCAATGAGCAGTTCTTC	CASTSRGGSLNEQFF
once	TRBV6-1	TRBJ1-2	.	TGTGCCAGCAGTGATTTGATAGGGGCAGGGGACTATGGCTACACCTTC	CASSDLIGAGDYGYTF
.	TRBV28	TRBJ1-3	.	TGTGCCAGCAGTTTATCAGGGGCCCTATTCTCTGGAAACACCATATATTTT	CASSLSGALFSGNTIYF
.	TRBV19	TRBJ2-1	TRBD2	TGTGCCAGTAGTTTACTCCGACTAGCAGCTACGGATGAGCAGTTCTTC	CASSLLRLAATDEQFF
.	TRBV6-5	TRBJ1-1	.	TGTGCCAGCAGTTACTCAGCATCAGGTGAAGCTTTCTTT	CASSYSASGEAFF
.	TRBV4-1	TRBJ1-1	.	TGCGCCAGCAGCCAAGGGGGCAACACTGAAGCTTTCTTT	CASSQGGNTEAFF
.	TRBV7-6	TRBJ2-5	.	TGTGCCAGCAGCTTGACAGCTTCGTACCAAGAGACCCAGTACTTC	CASSLTASYQETQYF
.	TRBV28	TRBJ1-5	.	TGTGCCAGCAGTCCCTCCCCCTTCGGGAATCAGCCCCAGCATTTT	CASSPSPFGNQPQHF
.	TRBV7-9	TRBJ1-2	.	TGTGCCAGCAGCTTAGCGACAGGACGACACTTAAACTATGGCTACACCTTC	CASSLATGRHLNYGYTF
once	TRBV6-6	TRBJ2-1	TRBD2	TGTGCCAGCATCGCGGGGGTCTTTAGGGATGAGCAGTTCTTC	CASIAGVFRDEQFF
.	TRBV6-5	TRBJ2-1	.	TGTGCCAGCAGAACCAGGAATGAGCAGTTCTTC	CASRTRNEQFF
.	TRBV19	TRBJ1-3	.	TGTGCCAGTAGTAGTACAGCCTCTGGAAACACCATATATTTT	CASSSTASGNTIYF
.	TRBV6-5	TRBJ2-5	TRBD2	TGTGCCAGCAGTTACAAGCGGGGGCGGCAAGAGACCCAGTACTTC	CASSYKRGRQETQYF
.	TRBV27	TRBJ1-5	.	TGTGCCAGCAGTCGAACAGGTGGATATAGCAATCAGCCCCAGCATTTT	CASSRTGGYSNQPQHF
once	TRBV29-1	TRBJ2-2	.	TGCAGCGTTGAGGAGGGGTTTAGCACCGGGGAGCTGTTTTTT	CSVEEGFSTGELFF
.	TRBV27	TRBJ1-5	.	TGTGCCAGCAGCCCCGGGGTCCTCCAGCCCCAGCATTTT	CASSPGVLQPQHF
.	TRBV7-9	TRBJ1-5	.	TGTGCCAGCAGCCGTCCAGGGAGCAATCAGCCCCAGCATTTT	CASSRPGSNQPQHF
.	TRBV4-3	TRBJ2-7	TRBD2	TGCGCCAGCAGCCAAGACGGGACTAGCGGGAGGAGTGAGCAGTACTTC	CASSQDGTSGRSEQYF
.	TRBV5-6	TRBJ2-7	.	TGTGCCAGCAGCTCCACCTACGAGCAGTACTTC	CASSSTYEQYF
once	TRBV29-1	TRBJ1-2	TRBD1	TGCAGCGTTGAAGGCAGCGCGGGACAGAACTATGGCTACACCTTC	CSVEGSAGQNYGYTF
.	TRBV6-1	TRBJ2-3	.	TGTGCCAGCAGGGACAAGTACACAGATACGCAGTATTTT	CASRDKYTDTQYF
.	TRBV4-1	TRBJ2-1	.	TGCGCCAGCAGCCAAGATGGTGTGTTGGAGGACTACAATGAGCAGTTCTTC	CASSQDGVLEDYNEQFF
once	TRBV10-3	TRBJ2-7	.	TGTGCCATCAGTGAGGCGGGACCGGAAATACGGGAGCAGTACTTC	CAISEAGPEIREQYF
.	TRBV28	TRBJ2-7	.	TGTGCCAGCAGTTTAGGGGCGGACGAGCAGTACTTC	CASSLGADEQYF
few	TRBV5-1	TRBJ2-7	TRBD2	TGCGCCAGCACCCCTAGCGGGAGCCACCACGAGCAGTACTTC	CASTPSGSHHEQYF
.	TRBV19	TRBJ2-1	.	TGTGCCAGTCAACAGGGATCCGACAATGAGCAGTTCTTC	CASQQGSDNEQFF
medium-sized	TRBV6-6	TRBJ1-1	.	TGTGCCATCAGGGAGGGGCCTAAAGCTTTCTTT	CAIREGPKAFF
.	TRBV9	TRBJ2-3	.	TGTGCCAGCAGCCCAGGTTCAGATACGCAGTATTTT	CASSPGSDTQYF
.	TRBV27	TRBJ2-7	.	TGTGCCAGCAGTTCAGTGGCCTCCAGGGCCTACGAGCAGTACTTC	CASSSVASRAYEQYF
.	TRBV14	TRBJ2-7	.	TGTGCCAGCAGCCAAGATCTAAGCCCCGAGCAGTACTTC	CASSQDLSPEQYF
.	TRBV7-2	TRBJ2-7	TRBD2	TGTGCCAGCACCTCAATAGCGGGAGGCCCCTACGAGCAGTACTTC	CASTSIAGGPYEQYF
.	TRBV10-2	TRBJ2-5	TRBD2	TGCGCCAGCAGCCTAGCGGGGGCACAAGAGACCCAGTACTTC	CASSLAGAQETQYF
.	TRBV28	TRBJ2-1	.	TGTGCCAGCAGTTTAAGGAGCTCCTACAATGAGCAGTTCTTC	CASSLRSSYNEQFF
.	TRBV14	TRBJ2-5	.	TGTGCCAGCAGCCAATGGGACTTGAACCAAGAGACCCAGTACTTC	CASSQWDLNQETQYF
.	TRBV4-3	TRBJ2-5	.	TGCGCCAGCAGCCAAGACGGGGAAGAGACCCAGTACTTC	CASSQDGEETQYF
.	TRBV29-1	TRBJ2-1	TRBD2	TGCAGCGCCGGGCCGCTAGCGGGAGGGGTCGATGAGCAGTTCTTC	CSAGPLAGGVDEQFF
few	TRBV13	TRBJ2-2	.	TGTGCCAGCAGCTTAGGCCTCTCCGGGGAGCTGTTTTTT	CASSLGLSGELFF